This T cell receptor beta chain originates from a study of blood T cells in healthy people across ages. Across the study: Capture by template switching was about one barcoded beta molecule per two T cells.

The use of a sample-barcoded 5' primer and a J-beta primer mix characterized a second PCR of about 7 to 12 cycles. From the 5' RACE reads, TCRdb called clonotypes with MiXCR, one entry per CDR3 protein. The sample lists about 1.4 million distinct CDR3 sequences; approximately 59% were seen once. Trimming took 1 base from V and 1 from J, leaving 8 bases between them. The CDR3 is made up of 14 amino acids. CDR1 is SEHNR and CDR2 is FQNEAQ in the germline V gene (reference sequence). This TCR was sampled from a man between 18 and 29 years old in good health. Sequenced sample: blood. V usage is TRBV7-9 and J usage is TRBJ2-7; the D gene is possibly TRBD1 (5 bases). CDR3 sequence: CASSLDAGSYEQYF. The CDR3 nucleotides are TGTGCCAGCAGCTTAGATGCAGGGTCCTACGAGCAGTACTTC.